This passage covers 23 T cell receptor beta chains from one sample sequenced in a study of beta chain features in type 1 diabetes. The sequenced template was cDNA made from the entire isolated RNA. Using immunoSEQ multiplex PCR, the repertoire was profiled, and TCRdb retains in-frame clones only, with some absent. The table records about 370,000 clones, about 15% of them present only once. The material sequenced was naive CD4+ T cells from blood. The source of these receptors is a woman younger than 30 in good health.

The rearrangement uses TRBV28 and TRBJ2-3; TRBD1 is a possible D gene (6 bases). This CDR3 spans 13 amino acids. V was cut by 3 bases and J by 8 bases, with 12 bases left in between. Germline V gene lookup returns CDR1 MDHEN and CDR2 SYDVKM. In DNA form, the CDR3 reads TGTGCCAGCAGTTTCTCAGGGGTGCGTACGCAGTATTTT. This encodes CASSFSGVRTQYF.

Only a few counts were recorded for this clone. The rearrangement joins TRBV30 to TRBJ2-7; TRBD1 aligns across 7 bases. The CDR3 has 15 residues. J gave up 1 base and V 2 bases, and 8 bases lay outside the gene matches. Germline V gene sequence: CDR1 GTSNPN, CDR2 SVGIG (reference sequence). The CDR3 here is CAWSPLTGYSYEQYF. In DNA form, the CDR3 reads TGTGCCTGGAGTCCGTTGACAGGGTATTCCTACGAGCAGTACTTC.

The chain links TRBV6-5 to TRBJ2-1; the D gene is possibly TRBD2 (6 bases). The CDR3 totals 15 residues. V dropped 8 bases and J dropped 4 bases, with 18 bases sitting between them. Germline V gene data show CDR1 as MNHEY and CDR2 as SVGAGI. The CDR3 region has the DNA TGTGCCAGCTACGAGGAGGGTGCCGGATACAATGAGCAGTTCTTC. Its protein product is CASYEEGAGYNEQFF.

V gene TRBV6-5 combines with J gene TRBJ2-2; 7 nucleotides align to TRBD2. From germline, CDR1 is MNHEY and CDR2 SVGAGI. The J segment lost 0 bases and the V segment lost 8 bases, leaving 6 bases of the junction unmatched. The CDR3 runs 15 residues. CDR3 DNA: TGTGCCAGCTCTTTGAGCGGGACGAACACCGGGGAGCTGTTTTTT. This gives the protein CASSLSGTNTGELFF.

This clone was picked up a small number of times. The chain uses TRBV18 and TRBJ1-2; D is undetermined. Trimming left V 5 bases short and J 0 bases short, with 16 bases between. The germline CDR1 and CDR2 sequences are KGHSH and LQKENI. This CDR3 contains 16 residues. CDR3 region: CASSTQERRANYGYTF. CDR3 DNA: TGTGCCAGCTCAACCCAGGAGCGGCGGGCTAACTATGGCTACACCTTC.

The rearrangement joins TRBV4-3 to TRBJ2-3; 13 positions agree with TRBD2. The CDR3 sequence is 18 residues long. The germline gives CDR1 LGHNA, CDR2 YSLEER. The J segment lost 0 bases and the V segment lost 3 bases, leaving 6 bases of the junction unmatched. DNA of the CDR3: TGCGCCAGCAGCCAGGCCCTGACTAGCGGGAGGAGCACAGATACGCAGTATTTT. Protein: CASSQALTSGRSTDTQYF.

This clone appeared a few times. The V gene is TRBV11-2, the J gene TRBJ1-2, with TRBD1 as a possible D gene (6 bases). The ends were cut back, 5 bases at V and 2 bases at J, with 21 bases in the middle. Germline CDR1 is SGHAT and CDR2 is FQNNGV. The CDR3 loop spans 17 amino acids. CDR3 sequence: CASSLWGRGGGNYGYTF. In DNA form, the CDR3 reads TGTGCCAGCAGCCTTTGGGGTAGGGGAGGGGGAAACTATGGCTACACCTTC.

In regard to this clone: This sample includes further DNA sequences coding for the same CDR3. This CDR3 reads CASSLTGDTEAFF. CDR3 coding DNA: TGTGCCAGCTCTCTTACAGGGGACACTGAAGCTTTCTTT. The V gene is TRBV18, the J gene TRBJ1-1; 7 bases are a match to TRBD1. Trimming at V came to 6 bases and at J to 3 bases, leaving 4 bases not matched to a gene. Germline V gene data show CDR1 as KGHSH and CDR2 as LQKENI. There are 13 residues in the CDR3.

This clone was seen a handful of times. The sample has other DNA sequences that encode this CDR3 too. The rearrangement joins TRBV9 to TRBJ1-1, with D possibly being TRBD1 (5 bases). The germline V and J ends were trimmed by 0 bases and 0 bases, with 9 bases remaining between them. Germline V gene lookup returns CDR1 SGDLS and CDR2 YYNGEE. This CDR3 comprises 15 residues. The CDR3 bases are TGTGCCAGCAGCGTAGGCGGGGGACTGAACACTGAAGCTTTCTTT. Translated, it gives CASSVGGGLNTEAFF.

In this sample, this clone turned up a few times. J is TRBJ2-1 and V is TRBV7-2; D is unclear. CDR1 SGHTA and CDR2 FQGNSA come from the germline V gene. The ends were cut back, 4 bases at V and 10 bases at J, with 14 bases in the middle. The CDR3 is 13 amino acids. In DNA, the CDR3 is TGTGCCAGCAGCTCGCCTTATGGCGGCGAGCAGTTCTTC. It yields the protein CASSSPYGGEQFF. The full variable domain, with the rest looked up from reference TRBV7-2 and TRBJ2-1, is GAGVSQSPSNKVTEKGKDVELRCDPISGHTALYWYRQSLGQGLEFLIYFQGNSAPDKSGLPSDRFSAERTGGSVSTLTIQRTQQEDSAVYLCASSSPYGGEQFFGPGTRLTVL.

The V gene is TRBV4-2, the J gene TRBJ2-3; the D gene is possibly TRBD2 (6 bases). Germline loops: CDR1 LGHNA, CDR2 YNFKEQ. This CDR3 contains 16 residues. Trimming pared 1 base from V and 2 bases from J, leaving 13 bases between. The CDR3 bases are TGTGCCAGCAGCCAAGCCCGCGGGATTCCCACAGATACGCAGTATTTT. Translation: CASSQARGIPTDTQYF.

The chain combines TRBV11-2 with TRBJ2-3; no firm D call. There are 16 residues in the CDR3. The V gene's germline CDR1 is SGHAT and CDR2 FQNNGV. V was clipped by 1 base and J by 2 bases, with 13 bases between them. The CDR3 sequence: CASSLARGIYTDTQYF. The CDR3 region has the DNA TGTGCCAGCAGCTTAGCGCGAGGAATCTACACAGATACGCAGTATTTT.

J is TRBJ2-1 and V is TRBV19; 9 bases are a match to TRBD1. J was trimmed by 9 bases and V by 6 bases; bases with no gene match: 12. This CDR3 spans 15 amino acids. Per the germline V gene, CDR1 is LNHDA and CDR2 is SQIVND (reference sequence). CDR3 nucleotides: TGTGCCAGTAGACAGGGGGCGAATTTGGTCGGTGAGCAGTTCTTC. This sequence encodes CASRQGANLVGEQFF.

The chain joins TRBV6-5 to TRBJ2-1, with a weak D call TRBD2 (6 bases). Germline assignment: CDR1 MNHEY and CDR2 SVGAGI. This CDR3 comprises 15 residues. With 1 base removed from V and 2 bases from J, the gap between germline ends came to 9 bases. CDR3 sequence (DNA): TGTGCCAGCAGTTACTGGGGACTGACCTACAATGAGCAGTTCTTC. As protein: CASSYWGLTYNEQFF.

The J gene is TRBJ2-1, the V gene TRBV9; 7 nucleotides agree with TRBD1. CDR1 is SGDLS, CDR2 YYNGEE, per germline. Germline trimming cut 5 bases from V and 10 bases from J; bases unmatched to any gene: 12. The CDR3 loop spans 14 amino acids. This CDR3 reads CASRQGPQGEEQFF. The CDR3 region has the DNA TGTGCCAGCAGACAGGGCCCCCAGGGGGAAGAGCAGTTCTTC.

This sequence joins TRBV14 and TRBJ1-2; 7 bases are a match to TRBD1. With 2 bases clipped from V and 10 bases from J, the junction kept 7 bases outside the gene matches. This CDR3 has 13 amino acids. From germline, CDR1 is SGHDN and CDR2 FVKESK. The CDR3 bases are TGTGCCAGCAGCCAATTACAGGGGTCTTACTACACCTTC. As protein: CASSQLQGSYYTF.

A remark on this clone: Germline and junction disagree at one end, which may indicate a read error. The rearrangement links TRBV27 to TRBJ2-5, with 9 bases aligning to TRBD2. Germline CDR1 MNHEY, CDR2 SMNVEV (reference sequence). The CDR3 has 19 residues. The CDR3 here is CASSFAPLAGRGSQATQYF. CDR3 sequence (DNA): TGTGCCAGCAGTTTCGCTCCCCTAGCGGGAAGGGGGTCCCAAGCGACCCAGTACTTC.

V and J are TRBV4-3 and TRBJ1-2; 8 bases map to TRBD1. Germline V gene sequence: CDR1 LGHNA, CDR2 YSLEER. The ends lost 1 base at V and 6 bases at J; junction bases unmatched: 4. This CDR3 is built from 14 residues. In nucleotides, the CDR3 is TGCGCCAGCAGCCAAGCCGGGACAGGTCATGGCTACACCTTC. As protein: CASSQAGTGHGYTF.

V usage is TRBV6-5 and J usage is TRBJ1-5, with unresolved D. The ends were cut back, 4 bases at V and 6 bases at J, with 10 bases in the middle. CDR3 length: 13 residues. Germline assignment: CDR1 MNHEY and CDR2 SVGAGI. The CDR3 nucleotides read TGTGCCAGCAGTTTTTCGAGAGGTCAGCCCCAGCATTTT. Its translation is CASSFSRGQPQHF.

This clone was seen only a few times. The chain combines TRBV9 with TRBJ2-5; 14 positions match TRBD2. The CDR3 runs 18 residues. Germline lookup yields CDR1 SGDLS and CDR2 YYNGEE. The V and J ends lost 3 bases and 0 bases, in that order; junction bases with no gene match: 7. DNA for the CDR3: TGTGCCAGCAGCGGGGGACTAGCGGGAGTGAAGGACCAAGAGACCCAGTACTTC. The encoded protein is CASSGGLAGVKDQETQYF.

This clone has more than one count but fewer than ten. The rearrangement joins TRBV28 to TRBJ2-5, with D possibly matching TRBD2 (6 bases). The CDR3 runs 14 residues. Germline CDR1 and CDR2: MDHEN and SYDVKM. Trimming pared 7 bases from V and 7 bases from J, leaving 19 bases between. CDR3 bases: TGTGCCAGCATTACCGGGACTCCCCCTCGGACCCAGTACTTC. Translating it yields CASITGTPPRTQYF. Looking up the rest from reference TRBV28 and TRBJ2-5 gives the full variable domain: DVKVTQSSRYLVKRTGEKVFLECVQDMDHENMFWYRQDPGLGLRLIYFSYDVKMKEKGDIPEGYSVSREKKERFSLILESASTNQTSMYLCASITGTPPRTQYFGPGTRLLVL.

The V call is TRBV18, the J call TRBJ2-5; 9 bases agree with TRBD1. After removal of 4 bases from V and 5 bases from J, the junction contained 2 bases not matched to a gene. Germline assignment: CDR1 KGHSH and CDR2 LQKENI. The CDR3 covers 13 residues. CDR3 in amino acids: CASSQGQGETQYF. The CDR3 coding sequence is TGTGCCAGCTCACAAGGACAGGGGGAGACCCAGTACTTC.

CDR3 DNA: TGTGCCAGCAGCTTACTTCGGACAGGCACAGATACGCAGTATTTT. This encodes CASSLLRTGTDTQYF. This chain uses TRBV11-3 with TRBJ2-3; maybe TRBD1 (6 bases). Germline CDR1 SGHNT, CDR2 YENEEA. The CDR3 has 15 amino acids. Trimming stripped 2 bases from V and 1 base from J, with 10 bases between. The entire variable domain, with the rest obtained from reference TRBV11-3 and TRBJ2-3, is as follows: EAGVVQSPRYKIIEKKQPVAFWCNPISGHNTLYWYLQNLGQGPELLIRYENEEAVDDSQLPKDRFSAERLKGVDSTLKIQPAELGDSAVYLCASSLLRTGTDTQYFGPGTRLTVL.